This TCR beta chain stems from a study of blood T cells in healthy people across ages. Germline CDR1 reads SGDLS; CDR2 reads YYNGEE. The V and J ends lost 3 bases and 3 bases respectively, with 8 bases between them. CDR3 length: 13 amino acids. PCR was performed a second time for about 6 to 12 cycles using a sample-barcoded 5' primer and a J-beta primer mix. TCRdb used MiXCR to reprocess the 5' RACE reads, holding one entry per CDR3 protein. The sample records some 1,500,000 distinct CDR3 sequences, 35% to 45% being singletons. The sequence derives from a young woman in good health. V gene TRBV9 combines with J gene TRBJ2-3; the D is unclear. Sequencing input: blood. This chain's CDR3 is CASSGKGTDTQYF. CDR3 sequence (DNA): TGTGCCAGCAGCGGGAAAGGGACAGATACGCAGTATTTT.